The next 2 T cell receptor beta chains were all read from a single sample in a study of blood T cell repertoires in COVID-19. Here immunoSEQ multiplex PCR was the method, and the copy in TCRdb shows in-frame clones only, minus some. The sample yields about 400,000 clones, roughly nine tenths seen once. Sequencing was carried out using PBMCs or T cells enriched from blood (not recorded which). The receptors were sampled from a woman aged 18-29 years with acute COVID-19.

The chain is built from TRBV6-5 and TRBJ1-1; the D gene is possibly TRBD1 (5 bases). Germline V lookup: CDR1 MNHEY, CDR2 SVGAGI. The V end was cut by 4 bases, the J end by 4 bases, with 16 bases between. CDR3 size: 15 residues. CDR3 DNA sequence: TGTGCCAGCAGTTTTCGTTCCTTCGGGGGCACTGAAGCTTTCTTT. Its translation is CASSFRSFGGTEAFF.

This chain connects TRBV9 to TRBJ2-1, with D possibly being TRBD2 (5 bases). Germline V lookup: CDR1 SGDLS, CDR2 YYNGEE. V was cut by 0 bases and J by 0 bases, with 7 bases left in between. The CDR3 sequence is 15 residues long. DNA of the CDR3: TGTGCCAGCAGCGTAGCTAGCCGCTCCTACAATGAGCAGTTCTTC. It codes for CASSVASRSYNEQFF.